One and the same sample provided the 9 T cell receptor beta chains below, sequenced in a study of blood T cells in healthy people across ages. Alongside a J-beta primer mix, a sample-barcoded 5' primer served in a second PCR lasting about 6 to 11 cycles. TCRdb re-called the 5' RACE reads through MiXCR, storing one row per CDR3 protein. The sample holds fewer than 1 million distinct CDR3 sequences, around 42% seen once. Source material: blood. The receptors were sampled from a man aged 55-75 years in good health.

J is TRBJ1-4 and V is TRBV7-2; tentative D call: TRBD1 (6 bases). With 2 bases removed from V and 8 bases from J, the gap between germline ends came to 12 bases. This CDR3 region has 14 residues. The V gene's germline CDR1 is SGHTA and CDR2 FQGNSA. The CDR3 region is CASSLRRGGEKLFF. For the CDR3, the DNA is TGTGCCAGCAGCTTACGCAGGGGAGGGGAAAAACTGTTTTTT.

Regarding this clonotype: A much more abundant neighbour one base away suggests this may be a read error. The chain recombines TRBV20-1 with TRBJ2-3; 9 bases map to TRBD2. The junction had 5 bases not matched to a gene; V was cut back by 0 bases and J by 1 base. The V gene's germline CDR1 is DFQATT and CDR2 SNEGSKA (reference sequence). The CDR3 loop spans 16 amino acids. The CDR3 sequence: CSARELAGVGTDTQYF. CDR3 bases: TGCAGTGCTAGAGAGTTAGCGGGGGTTGGCACAGATACGCAGTATTTT.

This clonotype appeared a few times. V and J are TRBV7-2 and TRBJ2-5; 9 bases fit TRBD1. J lost 2 bases, V lost 5 bases, and 6 bases had no gene match. The germline V gene encodes CDR1 SGHTA and CDR2 FQGNSA. The CDR3 loop spans 15 amino acids. The CDR3 region is CASSLRTGVQETQYF. The CDR3 bases are TGTGCCAGCAGCCTACGGACAGGGGTACAAGAGACCCAGTACTTC. Looking up the rest from reference TRBV7-2 and TRBJ2-5 gives the full variable domain: GAGVSQSPSNKVTEKGKDVELRCDPISGHTALYWYRQSLGQGLEFLIYFQGNSAPDKSGLPSDRFSAERTGGSVSTLTIQRTQQEDSAVYLCASSLRTGVQETQYFGPGTRLLVL.

The gene calls are TRBV20-1 and TRBJ1-1; D is undetermined. The CDR3 contains 13 residues. V lost 2 bases to trimming and J lost 0 bases, with 7 bases between them. Germline V gene sequence: CDR1 DFQATT, CDR2 SNEGSKA (reference sequence). The CDR3, as DNA: TGCAGTGCTAGACGAGGGCTGAACACTGAAGCTTTCTTT. Protein product: CSARRGLNTEAFF.

As to this clonotype: Germline is not matched at one junction end, which may reflect a read error. The rearrangement links TRBV25-1 to TRBJ2-6; D is uncertain. Germline values: CDR1 MGHDK, CDR2 SYGVNS. The CDR3 sequence is 17 residues long. The CDR3 region has the DNA TGTGCCTGCAGTGAGCCAGCCAAGGCCCATGGGGCCAACGTCCTGACTTTC. Translating it yields CACSEPAKAHGANVLTF.

The V and J genes are TRBV28 and TRBJ1-1, with D unresolved. The CDR3 runs 14 residues. The germline gives CDR1 MDHEN, CDR2 SYDVKM. Trimming cost V 3 bases and J 0 bases, with 8 bases left between them. The CDR3: CASSFPGMNTEAFF. The CDR3 nucleotides are TGTGCCAGCAGTTTCCCCGGGATGAACACTGAAGCTTTCTTT.

V and J are TRBV20-1 and TRBJ2-1; 10 bases match TRBD2. After removal of 5 bases from V and 9 bases from J, the junction contained 7 bases not matched to a gene. Looked up from germline, CDR1 is DFQATT and CDR2 is SNEGSKA (reference sequence). This CDR3 is built from 13 residues. As DNA, the CDR3 is TGCAGTGCTCCGGGACTAGCGACATTTGAGCAGTTCTTC. Translating it yields CSAPGLATFEQFF.

The rearrangement links TRBV7-6 to TRBJ2-7; the match to TRBD2 covers 9 bases. This CDR3 has 15 residues. J was trimmed by 3 bases and V by 1 base; bases with no gene match: 4. Germline lookup yields CDR1 SGHVS and CDR2 FNYEAQ. The CDR3 DNA follows: TGTGCCAGCAGCTTAGGCCGCGGGGGGGTCTACGAGCAGTACTTC. Translated: CASSLGRGGVYEQYF. Full variable domain (remainder filled in from reference TRBV7-6 and TRBJ2-7): GAGVSQSPRYKVTKRGQDVALRCDPISGHVSLYWYRQALGQGPEFLTYFNYEAQQDKSGLPNDRFSAERPEGSISTLTIQRTEQRDSAMYRCASSLGRGGVYEQYFGPGTRLTVT.

The V gene is TRBV18, the J gene TRBJ2-1, with D maybe TRBD1 (5 bases). The germline CDR1 and CDR2 sequences are KGHSH and LQKENI. This CDR3 region has 14 residues. V was pared by 3 bases and J by 0 bases, with 6 bases between. CDR3 coding DNA: TGTGCCAGCTCACCCGACAGCTCCTACAATGAGCAGTTCTTC. This sequence encodes CASSPDSSYNEQFF.